A single sample is the source of the 15 T cell receptor beta chains below, sequenced in a study of blood T cell repertoires in COVID-19. The assay was immunoSEQ multiplex PCR, and TCRdb's table has in-frame clones only and misses some. The table lists 150,000 to 200,000 clones, approximately 87% of them singletons. The sample comprised peripheral blood. The receptors derive from a woman in her sixties with COVID-19, enrolled during active disease.

The chain is built from TRBV4-3 and TRBJ1-4; 7 nucleotides line up with TRBD1. V was clipped by 3 bases and J by 3 bases; unmatched bases: 4. This CDR3 has 15 residues. Germline V gene data show CDR1 as LGHNA and CDR2 as YSLEER. The CDR3 region has the DNA TGCGCCAGCAGCCACGACAGGGTACCTAATGAAAAACTGTTTTTT. This sequence encodes CASSHDRVPNEKLFF.

There are a few counts of this clone. The rearrangement uses TRBV28 and TRBJ1-2; a possible D gene is TRBD1 (6 bases). This CDR3 region has 16 residues. The germline V and J ends were trimmed by 0 bases and 0 bases, with 11 bases remaining between them. Germline lookup yields CDR1 MDHEN and CDR2 SYDVKM. CDR3 amino acids: CASSLWGQGSNYGYTF. CDR3 coding DNA: TGTGCCAGCAGTTTATGGGGGCAGGGGTCTAACTATGGCTACACCTTC.

The genes are TRBV7-6 and TRBJ2-5; perhaps TRBD2 as D (7 bases). The CDR3 length is 14 residues. V was pared by 7 bases and J by 1 base, with 13 bases between. Germline V gene sequence: CDR1 SGHVS, CDR2 FNYEAQ. The CDR3 DNA follows: TGTGCCAGCAAAAAAGGGGGGGCCCAAGAGACCCAGTACTTC. As protein: CASKKGGAQETQYF.

J is TRBJ1-1 and V is TRBV4-3; D perhaps matches TRBD1 (6 bases). The V and J ends lost 2 bases and 2 bases respectively, with 12 bases between them. Germline V gene sequence: CDR1 LGHNA, CDR2 YSLEER. The CDR3 covers 15 residues. The CDR3 DNA reads as TGCGCCAGCAGCCAATCGGGACACAGCAACACTGAAGCTTTCTTT. It translates to CASSQSGHSNTEAFF.

This clone was observed a single time. V gene TRBV19 combines with J gene TRBJ1-4; perhaps TRBD1 as D (6 bases). V lost 4 bases to trimming and J lost 7 bases, with 13 bases between them. Per germline, CDR1 LNHDA and CDR2 SQIVND (reference sequence). This CDR3 comprises 14 residues. The CDR3 region is CASSREGGLEKLFF. DNA of the CDR3: TGTGCCAGTAGTAGGGAGGGGGGCCTTGAAAAACTGTTTTTT.

V is TRBV18 and J is TRBJ2-1, with 8 nucleotides matching TRBD1. Unmatched junction bases numbered 3, after V lost 3 bases and J lost 2 bases. The CDR3 extends over 15 amino acids. CDR1 is KGHSH, CDR2 LQKENI, per germline. Here the CDR3 DNA reads TGTGCCAGCTCACCGACAGGGGATCCCTACAATGAGCAGTTCTTC. This translates into CASSPTGDPYNEQFF.

This chain uses TRBV28 with TRBJ1-2; 7 bases match TRBD1. The germline gives CDR1 MDHEN, CDR2 SYDVKM. CDR3 size: 15 residues. Trimming at V came to 2 bases and at J to 4 bases, leaving 7 bases not matched to a gene. Written as DNA, the CDR3 is TGTGCCAGCAGTTTACCGACAGGGCCCTTCTATGGCTACACCTTC. It specifies CASSLPTGPFYGYTF.

The gene calls are TRBV5-1 and TRBJ2-1; 10 nucleotides line up with TRBD2. The length of the CDR3 is 15 residues. The V and J ends lost 4 bases and 0 bases, in that order; junction bases with no gene match: 1. CDR1 SGHRS and CDR2 YFSETQ come from the germline V gene. The CDR3 nucleotides are TGCGCCAGCAGCCCTAGCGGGAGCTCCTACAATGAGCAGTTCTTC. Translated: CASSPSGSSYNEQFF.

CDR3 sequence: CASSQDHPRTSGRNTDTQYF. The DNA of the CDR3 is TGCGCCAGCAGCCAAGATCACCCGAGGACTAGCGGGAGGAACACAGATACGCAGTATTTT. The genes are TRBV4-3 and TRBJ2-3, with 14 bases lining up with TRBD2. The germline V gene encodes CDR1 LGHNA and CDR2 YSLEER. The CDR3 sequence is 20 residues long. The trim removed 0 bases at V and 2 bases at J, leaving 10 bases unmatched.

The sample holds one count of this clone. The chain carries TRBV19 and TRBJ1-5; 11 bases align to TRBD1. J was trimmed by 1 base and V by 6 bases; bases with no gene match: 11. Per germline, CDR1 LNHDA and CDR2 SQIVND (reference sequence). CDR3 length equals 18 residues. The CDR3 loop is CASRMDRGPGGSNQPQHF. DNA of the CDR3: TGTGCCAGTAGGATGGACAGGGGGCCCGGGGGAAGCAATCAGCCCCAGCATTTT.

V usage is TRBV6-5 and J usage is TRBJ1-1; D uncertain. The CDR3 sequence is 14 residues long. The V end lost 0 bases, the J end lost 3 bases, and 8 bases lay between the germline ends. CDR1 and CDR2 (germline): MNHEY, SVGAGI. CDR3 amino acids: CASSYSGRDTEAFF. The CDR3 DNA is TGTGCCAGCAGTTACTCAGGGAGGGACACTGAAGCTTTCTTT.

The chain is built from TRBV28 and TRBJ2-7, with TRBD2 matching over 10 bases. With V trimmed by 6 bases and J by 2 bases, 4 bases remained unmatched. CDR1 and CDR2 (germline): MDHEN, SYDVKM. The CDR3 is 14 amino acids. In nucleotides, the CDR3 is TGTGCCAGCAGCCCCAGCGGGAGGGCCTACGAGCAGTACTTC. Protein sequence: CASSPSGRAYEQYF.

The J gene is TRBJ2-7, the V gene TRBV11-3; 9 bases line up with TRBD2. J lost 0 bases, V lost 1 base, and 4 bases had no gene match. The germline V gene has CDR1 SGHNT and CDR2 YENEEA. The CDR3 has 16 residues. CDR3 sequence: CASSLVSGGYSYEQYF. The CDR3 DNA reads as TGTGCCAGCAGCTTAGTAAGCGGGGGGTACTCCTACGAGCAGTACTTC. Variable domain in full (rest from reference TRBV11-3 and TRBJ2-7): EAGVVQSPRYKIIEKKQPVAFWCNPISGHNTLYWYLQNLGQGPELLIRYENEEAVDDSQLPKDRFSAERLKGVDSTLKIQPAELGDSAVYLCASSLVSGGYSYEQYFGPGTRLTVT.

CDR3 residues: CASSYSQQGDGYTF. The CDR3 DNA reads TGTGCCAGCAGTTACTCCCAACAGGGTGATGGCTACACCTTC. The chain has TRBV6-5 and TRBJ1-2, with D perhaps matching TRBD1 (6 bases). The V end was cut by 0 bases, the J end by 6 bases, with 11 bases between. Looked up from germline, CDR1 is MNHEY and CDR2 is SVGAGI. The CDR3 length is 14 residues.

The chain is built from TRBV7-9 and TRBJ1-4, with D maybe TRBD1 (6 bases). Per the germline V gene, CDR1 is SEHNR and CDR2 is FQNEAQ (reference sequence). The ends were cut back, 4 bases at V and 15 bases at J, with 15 bases in the middle. The CDR3 runs 12 residues. The CDR3 reads CASSSHRDTLFF. The CDR3 DNA reads as TGTGCCAGCAGCTCTCACAGGGATACCTTGTTTTTT.